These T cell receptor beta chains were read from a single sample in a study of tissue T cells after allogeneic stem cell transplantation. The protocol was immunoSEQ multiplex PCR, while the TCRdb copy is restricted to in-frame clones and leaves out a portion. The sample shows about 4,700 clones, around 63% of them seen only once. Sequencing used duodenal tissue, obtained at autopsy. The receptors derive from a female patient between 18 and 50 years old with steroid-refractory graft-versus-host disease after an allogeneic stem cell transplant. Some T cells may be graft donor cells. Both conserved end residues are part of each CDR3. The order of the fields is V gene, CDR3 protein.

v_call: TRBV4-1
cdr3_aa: CASSPRDSFLWGYGYTF

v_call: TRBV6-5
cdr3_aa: CASKGGAAEAFF

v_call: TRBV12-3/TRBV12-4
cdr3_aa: CASSFRGGYGYTF

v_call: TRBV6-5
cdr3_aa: CASTPGTGVQPQHF

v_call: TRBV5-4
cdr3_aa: CASSLYRVGEQYF

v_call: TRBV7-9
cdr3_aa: CASRHSGLPSYEQYF

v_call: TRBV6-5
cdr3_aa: CASRRTSGRASEQFF

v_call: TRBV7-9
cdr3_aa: CASSLYPGADTQYF

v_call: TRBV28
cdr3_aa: CASSFRVKAASSYNEQFF

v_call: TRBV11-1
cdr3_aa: CASSSKRAGTEAFF

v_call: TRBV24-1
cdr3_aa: CATSAGGRPNEQFF

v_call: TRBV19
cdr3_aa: CASSIIGRGYNEQFF

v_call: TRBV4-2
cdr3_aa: CASSQVGTSGYSYEQYF

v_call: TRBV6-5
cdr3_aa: CASSRGGEDQYF

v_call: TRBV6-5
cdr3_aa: CASRRVGTDTQYF

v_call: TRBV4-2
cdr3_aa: CASSGSPQYTEAFF

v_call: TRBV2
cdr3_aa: CASSDVGATNEKLFF

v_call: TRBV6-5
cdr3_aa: CASSYLRGQEAGELFF

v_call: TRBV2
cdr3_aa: CASSEAPGPSTDTQYF

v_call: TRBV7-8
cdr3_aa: CASSLKWTGVPLAKNIQYF

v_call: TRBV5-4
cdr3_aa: CASSPTGSYNEQFF

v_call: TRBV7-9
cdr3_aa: CASSRGLSALNTQYF